A selection of T cell receptor beta chains follows, all from one sample in a study of vaccination and CD4 T cells after COVID-19. A single record per CDR3 protein comes from TCRdb applying MiXCR to the PCR reads. This sample has approximately 11,000 distinct CDR3 sequences, with just under 75% found just once. These TCRs are of unknown antigen specificity. Sequenced sample: CD4+ T cells from blood, cultured in vitro. These receptors all stem from a human donor who had recovered from COVID-19. CDR3s include the opening cysteine and the closing phenylalanine or tryptophan. Each record gives: J gene, D gene, clone size, V gene, CDR3 DNA, CDR3 protein. A D gene is named only where the DNA matches it firmly. Clone sizes are given selectively: once, few, many, or a class where the clone is expanded.

TRBJ1-6 | - | - | TRBV25-1 | TGTGCCAGCAGTCCAGCCGGAAATTCACCCCTCCACTTT | CASSPAGNSPLHF
TRBJ1-1 | - | - | TRBV7-3 | TGTGCCAGCAGCTTACATGCCTTACTGAACACTGAAGCTTTCTTT | CASSLHALLNTEAFF
TRBJ2-3 | TRBD1 | - | TRBV24-1 | TGTGCCACCAGTGAACGACAGGGGCGTCGGACAGATACGCAGTATTTT | CATSERQGRRTDTQYF
TRBJ1-6 | - | - | TRBV28 | TGTGCCAGCATCTCGCTGGAGGTGAGGGGAAGTAAGTCACCCCTCCACTTT | CASISLEVRGSKSPLHF
TRBJ2-7 | - | - | TRBV6-5 | TGTGCCAGCAGTTACAATGTGGCCTCGGGCTCCTACGAGCAGTACTTC | CASSYNVASGSYEQYF
TRBJ1-2 | - | - | TRBV4-1 | TGCGCCAGCAGCCAAGACCGAGGCTACACCTTC | CASSQDRGYTF
TRBJ2-7 | - | once | TRBV14 | TGTGCCAGCAGCCAAGATCGAGGAGACTACGAGCAGTACTTC | CASSQDRGDYEQYF
TRBJ2-7 | - | - | TRBV6-1 | TGTGCCAGCATAGGGACGAGCTCCTACGAGCAGTACTTC | CASIGTSSYEQYF
TRBJ2-5 | - | - | TRBV9 | TGTGCCAGCAGCCCCGGGGGCCCCTACCAAGAGACCCAGTACTTC | CASSPGGPYQETQYF
TRBJ1-2 | TRBD1 | - | TRBV12-3/TRBV12-4 | TGTGCCAGCAGCGTAAGGACAGGGTCCCTAGCTAACTATGGCTACACCTTC | CASSVRTGSLANYGYTF
TRBJ1-6 | - | - | TRBV10-3 | TGTGCCATCAGTGGGGAGCGTCCGGGTTCACCCCTCCACTTT | CAISGERPGSPLHF
TRBJ2-7 | TRBD1 | - | TRBV20-1 | TGCAGTGCCTCGACAGGGACCTACGAGCAGTACTTC | CSASTGTYEQYF
TRBJ2-1 | - | - | TRBV20-1 | TGCAGTGCTAGTGGCGACAGCTACAATGAGCAGTTCTTC | CSASGDSYNEQFF
TRBJ2-2 | TRBD1 | few | TRBV7-2 | TGTGCCAGCAGCCTAGGGACAGCGAACACCGGGGAGCTGTTTTTT | CASSLGTANTGELFF
TRBJ2-7 | - | - | TRBV20-1 | TGCAGTGCTCCGTACCGAGGTCATAGCGATCAGTACTTC | CSAPYRGHSDQYF
TRBJ1-5 | TRBD1 | - | TRBV5-1 | TGCGCCAGCAGCTTGAGGACAGGGATTGAGCCCCAGCATTTT | CASSLRTGIEPQHF
TRBJ2-7 | - | - | TRBV30 | TGTGCCTGGAGAGCGACGGGGGCGAGCTCCTACGAGCAGTACTTC | CAWRATGASSYEQYF
TRBJ1-5 | - | - | TRBV7-2 | TGTGCCAGCAGCTTAGTAGCGGGGAATCAGCCCCAGCATTTT | CASSLVAGNQPQHF